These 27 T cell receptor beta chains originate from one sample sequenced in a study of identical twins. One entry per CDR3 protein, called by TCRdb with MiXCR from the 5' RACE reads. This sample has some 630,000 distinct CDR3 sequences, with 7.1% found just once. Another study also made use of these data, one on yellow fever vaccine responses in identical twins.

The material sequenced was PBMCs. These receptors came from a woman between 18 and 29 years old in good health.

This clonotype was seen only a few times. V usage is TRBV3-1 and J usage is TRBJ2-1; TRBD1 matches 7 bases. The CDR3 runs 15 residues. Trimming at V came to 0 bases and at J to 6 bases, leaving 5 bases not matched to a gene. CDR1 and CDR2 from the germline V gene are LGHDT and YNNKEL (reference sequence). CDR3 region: CASSQEGQARNEQFF. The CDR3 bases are TGTGCCAGCAGCCAAGAAGGACAGGCTCGCAATGAGCAGTTCTTC.

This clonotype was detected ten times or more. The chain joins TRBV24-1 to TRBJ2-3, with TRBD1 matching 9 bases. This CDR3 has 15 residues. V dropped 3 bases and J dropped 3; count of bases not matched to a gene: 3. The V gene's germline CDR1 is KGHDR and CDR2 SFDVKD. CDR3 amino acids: CATSDGQGITDTQYF. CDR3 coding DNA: TGTGCCACCAGTGATGGACAGGGGATAACAGATACGCAGTATTTT.

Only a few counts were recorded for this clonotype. Written as DNA, the CDR3 is TGCGCCAGCAGCTTGGATGTCTCGGGCCCCCACGAGCAGTACTTC. Translation gives CASSLDVSGPHEQYF. The V gene is TRBV5-1, the J gene TRBJ2-7; D unresolved. The germline gives CDR1 SGHRS, CDR2 YFSETQ. CDR3 length equals 15 residues. Trimming took 0 bases from V and 5 from J, leaving 15 bases between them. The complete variable domain, with remaining parts taken from reference TRBV5-1 and TRBJ2-7, reads KAGVTQTPRYLIKTRGQQVTLSCSPISGHRSVSWYQQTPGQGLQFLFEYFSETQRNKGNFPGRFSGRQFSNSRSEMNVSTLELGDSALYLCASSLDVSGPHEQYFGPGTRLTVT.

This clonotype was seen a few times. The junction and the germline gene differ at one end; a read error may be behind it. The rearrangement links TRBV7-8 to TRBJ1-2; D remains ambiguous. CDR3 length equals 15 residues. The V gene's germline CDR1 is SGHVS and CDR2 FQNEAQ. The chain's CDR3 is CASSLAQVANYGYTF. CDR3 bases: TGTGCCAGCAGCCTAGCGCAGGTAGCTAACTATGGCTACACCTTC.

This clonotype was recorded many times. The CDR3 DNA reads TGTGCCAGCAGCTTAGAGGCAGGCGGGCACCTCCACTTT. Amino acid sequence: CASSLEAGGHLHF. This chain joins TRBV7-9 and TRBJ1-6, with no clear D. The CDR3 is 13 amino acids. Germline V CDR1 and CDR2: SEHNR, FQNEAQ (reference sequence). V lost 1 base and J lost 15, with 13 bases in between.

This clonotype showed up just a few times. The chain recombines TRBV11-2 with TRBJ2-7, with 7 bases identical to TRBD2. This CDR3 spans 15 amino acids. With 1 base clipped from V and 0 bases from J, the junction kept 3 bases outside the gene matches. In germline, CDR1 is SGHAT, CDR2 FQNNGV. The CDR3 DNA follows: TGTGCCAGCAGCTTAGGAGGGAGGGACTCCTACGAGCAGTACTTC. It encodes CASSLGGRDSYEQYF.

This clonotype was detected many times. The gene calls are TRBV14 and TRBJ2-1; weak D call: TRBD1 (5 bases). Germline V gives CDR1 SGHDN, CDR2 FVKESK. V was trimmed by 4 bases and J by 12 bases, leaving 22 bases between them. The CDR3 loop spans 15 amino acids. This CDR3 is CASSRRDQLKDRQFF. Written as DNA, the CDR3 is TGTGCCAGCAGCCGAAGAGATCAATTAAAAGACAGGCAGTTCTTC.

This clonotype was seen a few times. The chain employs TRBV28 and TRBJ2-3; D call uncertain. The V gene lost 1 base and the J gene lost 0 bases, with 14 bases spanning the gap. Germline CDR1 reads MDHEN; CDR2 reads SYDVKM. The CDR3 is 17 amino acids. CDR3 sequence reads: CASSLSGGRYSTDTQYF. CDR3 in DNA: TGTGCCAGCAGTTTATCAGGCGGACGGTATAGCACAGATACGCAGTATTTT.

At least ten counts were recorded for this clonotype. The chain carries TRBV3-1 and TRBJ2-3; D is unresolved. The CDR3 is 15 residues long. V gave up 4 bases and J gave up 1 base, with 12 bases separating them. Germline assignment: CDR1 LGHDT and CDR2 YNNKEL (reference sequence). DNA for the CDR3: TGTGCCAGCAGCCCCACGGAGTGGGGCACAGATACGCAGTATTTT. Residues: CASSPTEWGTDTQYF.

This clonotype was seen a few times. DNA of the CDR3: TGCGCCAGCAGCTTGGGACTAGCGGGAGGGCCAATCGAGCAGTACTTC. Its protein is CASSLGLAGGPIEQYF. The chain couples TRBV5-1 to TRBJ2-7, with 14 bases that match TRBD2. This CDR3 is built from 16 residues. The ends lost 0 bases at V and 6 bases at J; junction bases unmatched: 5. In germline, CDR1 is SGHRS, CDR2 YFSETQ.

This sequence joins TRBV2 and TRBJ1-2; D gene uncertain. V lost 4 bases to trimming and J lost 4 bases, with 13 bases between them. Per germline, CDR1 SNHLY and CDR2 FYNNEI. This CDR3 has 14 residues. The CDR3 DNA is TGTGCCAGCAGTGGTCCGGGCTCGGTCTATGGCTACACCTTC. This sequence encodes CASSGPGSVYGYTF. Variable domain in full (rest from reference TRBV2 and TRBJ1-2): EPEVTQTPSHQVTQMGQEVILRCVPISNHLYFYWYRQILGQKVEFLVSFYNNEISEKSEIFDDQFSVERPDGSNFTLKIRSTKLEDSAMYFCASSGPGSVYGYTFGSGTRLTVV.

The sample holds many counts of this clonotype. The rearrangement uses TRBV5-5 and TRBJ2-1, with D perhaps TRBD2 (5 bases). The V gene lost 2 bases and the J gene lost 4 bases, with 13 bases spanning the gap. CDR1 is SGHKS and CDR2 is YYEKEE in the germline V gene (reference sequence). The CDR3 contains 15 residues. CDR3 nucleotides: TGTGCCAGCAGCTTTGGAGGAACTGGTTACAATGAGCAGTTCTTC. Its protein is CASSFGGTGYNEQFF.

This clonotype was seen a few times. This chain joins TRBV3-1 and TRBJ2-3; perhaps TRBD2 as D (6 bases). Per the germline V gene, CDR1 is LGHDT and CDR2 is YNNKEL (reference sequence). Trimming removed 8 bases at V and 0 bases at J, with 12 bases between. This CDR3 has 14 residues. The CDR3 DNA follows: TGTGCCAGCGTTTCCAGCGGGAGCACAGATACGCAGTATTTT. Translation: CASVSSGSTDTQYF.

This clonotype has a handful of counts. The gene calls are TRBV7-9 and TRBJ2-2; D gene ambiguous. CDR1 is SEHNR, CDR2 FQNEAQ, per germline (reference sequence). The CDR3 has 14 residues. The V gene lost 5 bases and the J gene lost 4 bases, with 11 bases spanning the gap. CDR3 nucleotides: TGTGCCAGCAGCACCCCGGAGCGCACCGGGGAGCTGTTTTTT. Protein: CASSTPERTGELFF.

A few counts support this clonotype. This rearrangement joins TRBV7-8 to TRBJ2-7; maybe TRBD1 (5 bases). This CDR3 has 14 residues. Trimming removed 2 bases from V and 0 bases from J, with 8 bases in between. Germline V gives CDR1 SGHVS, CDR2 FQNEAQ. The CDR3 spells CASSLKGISYEQYF. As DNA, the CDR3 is TGTGCCAGCAGCTTAAAGGGGATCTCCTACGAGCAGTACTTC.

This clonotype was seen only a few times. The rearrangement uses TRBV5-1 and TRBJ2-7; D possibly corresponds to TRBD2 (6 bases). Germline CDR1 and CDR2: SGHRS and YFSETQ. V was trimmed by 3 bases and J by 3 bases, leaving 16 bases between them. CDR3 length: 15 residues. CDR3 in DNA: TGCGCCAGCAGCTACGGCCACGTGGGACTCTACGAGCAGTACTTC. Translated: CASSYGHVGLYEQYF.

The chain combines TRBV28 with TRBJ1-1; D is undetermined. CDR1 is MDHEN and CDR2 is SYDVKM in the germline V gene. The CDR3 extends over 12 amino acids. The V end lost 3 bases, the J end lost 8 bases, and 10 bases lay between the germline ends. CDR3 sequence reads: CASSFGIVEAFF. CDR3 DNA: TGTGCCAGCAGTTTCGGGATTGTGGAAGCTTTCTTT. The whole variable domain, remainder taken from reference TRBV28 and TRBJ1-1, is DVKVTQSSRYLVKRTGEKVFLECVQDMDHENMFWYRQDPGLGLRLIYFSYDVKMKEKGDIPEGYSVSREKKERFSLILESASTNQTSMYLCASSFGIVEAFFGQGTRLTVV.

In DNA, the CDR3 is TGCGCCAGCAGCTTGGACAGCCGCTCCTACAATGAGCAGTTCTTC. It encodes CASSLDSRSYNEQFF. The chain links TRBV5-1 to TRBJ2-1; no clear D gene. The CDR3 covers 15 residues. Trimming pared 0 bases from V and 0 bases from J, leaving 7 bases between. Germline values: CDR1 SGHRS, CDR2 YFSETQ.

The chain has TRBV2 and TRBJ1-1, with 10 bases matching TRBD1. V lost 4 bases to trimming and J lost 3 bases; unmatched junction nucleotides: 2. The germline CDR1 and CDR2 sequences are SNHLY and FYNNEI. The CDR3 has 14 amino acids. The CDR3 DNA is TGTGCCAGCAGTGCGACAGGGGGCTACACTGAAGCTTTCTTT. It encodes CASSATGGYTEAFF.

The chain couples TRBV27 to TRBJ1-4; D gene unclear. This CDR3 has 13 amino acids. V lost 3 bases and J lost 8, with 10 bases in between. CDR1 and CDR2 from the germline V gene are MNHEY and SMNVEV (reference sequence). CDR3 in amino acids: CASSLRESEKLFF. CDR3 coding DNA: TGTGCCAGCAGTTTGCGGGAGAGCGAAAAACTGTTTTTT.

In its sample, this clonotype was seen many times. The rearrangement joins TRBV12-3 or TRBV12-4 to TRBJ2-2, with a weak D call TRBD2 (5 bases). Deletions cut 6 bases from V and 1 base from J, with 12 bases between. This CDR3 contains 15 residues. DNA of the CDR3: TGTGCCAGCAGCTACGGACTGATGAACACCGGGGAGCTGTTTTTT. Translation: CASSYGLMNTGELFF.

The CDR3 coding sequence is TGCAGCGTTGGGTGGCAGGGAGGAATCAATGAGCAGTTCTTC. The encoded protein is CSVGWQGGINEQFF. The chain recombines TRBV29-1 with TRBJ2-1, with D possibly matching TRBD2 (6 bases). CDR3 length: 14 amino acids. Germline CDR1 reads SQVTM; CDR2 reads ANQGSEA. Trimming removed 4 bases from V and 6 bases from J, with 16 bases in between.

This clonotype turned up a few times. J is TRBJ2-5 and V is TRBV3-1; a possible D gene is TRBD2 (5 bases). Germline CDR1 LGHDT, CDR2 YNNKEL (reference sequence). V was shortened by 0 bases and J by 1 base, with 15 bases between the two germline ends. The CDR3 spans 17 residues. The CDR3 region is CASSQDWSEALQETQYF. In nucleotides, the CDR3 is TGTGCCAGCAGCCAAGATTGGTCGGAGGCGCTCCAAGAGACCCAGTACTTC.

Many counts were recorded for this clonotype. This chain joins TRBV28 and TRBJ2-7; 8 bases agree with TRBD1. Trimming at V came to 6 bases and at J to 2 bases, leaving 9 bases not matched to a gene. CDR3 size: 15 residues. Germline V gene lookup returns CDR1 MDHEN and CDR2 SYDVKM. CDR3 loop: CASRPGTGVTYEQYF. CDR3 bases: TGTGCCAGCAGGCCCGGGACAGGAGTCACCTACGAGCAGTACTTC.

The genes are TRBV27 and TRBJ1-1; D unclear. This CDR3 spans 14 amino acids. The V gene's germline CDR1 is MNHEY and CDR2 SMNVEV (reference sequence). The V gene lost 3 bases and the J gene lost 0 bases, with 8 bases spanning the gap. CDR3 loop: CASSFDGLNTEAFF. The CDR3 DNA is TGTGCCAGCAGTTTTGACGGCCTGAACACTGAAGCTTTCTTT.

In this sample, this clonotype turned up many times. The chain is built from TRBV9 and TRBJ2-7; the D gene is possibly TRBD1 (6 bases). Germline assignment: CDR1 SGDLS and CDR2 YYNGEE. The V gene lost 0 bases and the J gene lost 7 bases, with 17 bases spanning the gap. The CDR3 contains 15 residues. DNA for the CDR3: TGTGCCAGCAGCGTAGCTCCGGACAGCCTAGAGGAGCAGTACTTC. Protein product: CASSVAPDSLEEQYF.

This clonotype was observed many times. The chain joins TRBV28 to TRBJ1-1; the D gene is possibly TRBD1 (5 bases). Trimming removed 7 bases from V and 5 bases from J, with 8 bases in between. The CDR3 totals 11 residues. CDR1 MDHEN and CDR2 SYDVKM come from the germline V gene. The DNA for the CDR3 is TGTGCCAGCAAGTGGGGGACTGAAGCTTTCTTT. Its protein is CASKWGTEAFF.